Presented here are 22 T cell receptor beta chains from one specimen sequenced in a study of beta chain features in type 1 diabetes. Sequenced material consisted of expressed TCRB transcripts (all of the isolated RNA was reverse transcribed). Sequencing used immunoSEQ multiplex PCR; TCRdb keeps in-frame clones, though not all of them. The top ten hold about 1.5% of the sample, which has more than 130,000 clones, less than 9% seen once. Specimen: central memory CD4+ T cells from blood. All receptors come from a woman aged 25 to 39 in good health.

This clone was counted only a few times. CDR3 residues: CAISVGTGVDEQYF. CDR3 nucleotide sequence: TGTGCCATCAGTGTTGGGACAGGGGTTGATGAGCAGTACTTC. This chain connects TRBV10-3 to TRBJ2-7; 10 bases agree with TRBD1. CDR3 length equals 14 residues. Germline CDR1 and CDR2: ENHRY and SYGVKD. V was clipped by 4 bases and J by 7 bases; unmatched bases: 7.

The chain is built from TRBV5-1 and TRBJ2-4; 10 nucleotides agree with TRBD1. V gave up 2 bases and J gave up 6 bases; unmatched junction bases: 5. The CDR3 contains 15 residues. Germline V gene data show CDR1 as SGHRS and CDR2 as YFSETQ. The CDR3 DNA is TGCGCCAGCAGCTTCCCGACAGGGGGCCTAAACATTCAGTACTTC. Translated: CASSFPTGGLNIQYF.

This clone has at least ten counts. The chain links TRBV6-5 to TRBJ2-7, with 7 positions matching TRBD1. V was clipped by 6 bases and J by 7 bases; unmatched bases: 12. Germline V gives CDR1 MNHEY, CDR2 SVGAGI. CDR3 size: 14 residues. CDR3 amino acids: CASSSTGLWGEQYF. As DNA, the CDR3 is TGTGCCAGCAGCTCGACAGGGTTATGGGGGGAGCAGTACTTC.

This clone was seen repeatedly, ten times or more. The gene calls are TRBV4-3 and TRBJ2-5, with D perhaps matching TRBD2 (6 bases). CDR1 is LGHNA, CDR2 YSLEER, per germline. The CDR3 sequence is 15 residues long. With 4 bases removed from V and 2 bases from J, the gap between germline ends came to 14 bases. The chain's CDR3 is CASSRGGGRQETQYF. As DNA, the CDR3 is TGCGCCAGCAGCCGGGGTGGGGGGAGGCAAGAGACCCAGTACTTC.

V and J are TRBV7-8 and TRBJ1-5; 8 bases line up with TRBD1. The CDR3 consists of 15 residues. Per germline, CDR1 SGHVS and CDR2 FQNEAQ. Trimming at V came to 1 base and at J to 5 bases, leaving 4 bases not matched to a gene. CDR3 sequence reads: CASSLGTGRHQPQHF. Here the CDR3 DNA reads TGTGCCAGCAGCTTAGGGACAGGGCGGCATCAGCCCCAGCATTTT.

This clone was picked up many times. A read error may account for a junction end that differs from germline. The CDR3, as DNA: TGTGCCATCAGTGATTACGAGAACCCTGAAGCTTTCTTT. Translation gives CAISDYENPEAFF. The chain links TRBV10-3 to TRBJ1-1; D uncertain. Looked up from germline, CDR1 is ENHRY and CDR2 is SYGVKD. This CDR3 spans 13 amino acids.

This clone showed up just a few times. V and J are TRBV11-3 and TRBJ2-1, with D possibly being TRBD2 (5 bases). Germline loops: CDR1 SGHNT, CDR2 YENEEA. V lost 1 base, J lost 2 bases, and 9 bases lay in between. CDR3 length: 15 amino acids. The CDR3 protein is CASSLVSAPYNEQFF. CDR3 bases: TGTGCCAGCAGCTTAGTTAGCGCACCCTACAATGAGCAGTTCTTC.

The V and J genes are TRBV7-2 and TRBJ2-7; a weak D match, TRBD1 (6 bases). Trimming cost V 4 bases and J 3 bases, with 10 bases left between them. This CDR3 has 13 amino acids. Germline lookup yields CDR1 SGHTA and CDR2 FQGNSA. The CDR3 loop reads CASSSRQVYEQYF. The CDR3 DNA reads TGTGCCAGCAGCTCAAGACAGGTCTACGAGCAGTACTTC.

The chain combines TRBV7-9 with TRBJ2-7, with a possible D match to TRBD1 (8 bases). Trimming took 2 bases from V and 1 from J, leaving 12 bases between them. CDR1 and CDR2 (germline): SEHNR, FQNEAQ (reference sequence). CDR3 length: 15 amino acids. This CDR3 is CASSLNRGGSYEQYF. As DNA, the CDR3 is TGTGCCAGCAGCTTAAACAGGGGGGGGTCCTACGAGCAGTACTTC.

The chain links TRBV19 to TRBJ1-1, with 7 bases fitting TRBD1. The CDR3 runs 15 residues. Germline CDR1 is LNHDA and CDR2 is SQIVND (reference sequence). Unmatched junction bases numbered 18, after V lost 6 bases and J lost 11 bases. DNA of the CDR3: TGTGCCAGTAGCACAACCTCTCGGACAGGTATTGAGGCTTTCTTT. This encodes CASSTTSRTGIEAFF. Full variable domain (rest looked up from reference TRBV19 and TRBJ1-1): DGGITQSPKYLFRKEGQNVTLSCEQNLNHDAMYWYRQDPGQGLRLIYYSQIVNDFQKGDIAEGYSVSREKKESFPLTVTSAQKNPTAFYLCASSTTSRTGIEAFFGQGTRLTVV.

The sample holds a few counts of this clone. The CDR3 protein is CASSPTGEMNEKLFF. Written as DNA, the CDR3 is TGTGCCAGCTCACCAACGGGGGAAATGAATGAAAAACTGTTTTTT. The V and J genes are TRBV18 and TRBJ1-4; D might be TRBD1 (5 bases). The CDR3 loop spans 15 amino acids. CDR1 KGHSH and CDR2 LQKENI come from the germline V gene. With 2 bases removed from V and 5 bases from J, the gap between germline ends came to 12 bases. Variable domain in full (rest from reference TRBV18 and TRBJ1-4): NAGVMQNPRHLVRRRGQEARLRCSPMKGHSHVYWYRQLPEEGLKFMVYLQKENIIDESGMPKERFSAEFPKEGPSILRIQQVVRGDSAAYFCASSPTGEMNEKLFFGSGTQLSVL.

This clone showed up many times. This chain links TRBV6-1 with TRBJ2-5, with D hard to call. The CDR3 is made up of 14 amino acids. Germline V gene sequence: CDR1 MNHNS, CDR2 SASEGT. Trimming cost V 1 base and J 3 bases, with 9 bases left between them. In DNA, the CDR3 is TGTGCCAGCAGTGAAGACCTCAGAAAAGAGACCCAGTACTTC. It codes for CASSEDLRKETQYF.

The sample holds many counts of this clone. The CDR3 loop reads CASSLQPGLLQFF. CDR3 DNA: TGCGCCAGCAGCCTCCAACCGGGGTTGCTACAGTTCTTC. The rearrangement links TRBV4-3 to TRBJ2-1, with D possibly being TRBD2 (5 bases). Trimming took off 4 bases at V and 13 bases at J, with 17 bases between the two ends. Germline lookup yields CDR1 LGHNA and CDR2 YSLEER. The CDR3 length is 13 residues.

This clone was recorded a few times. The rearrangement uses TRBV7-9 and TRBJ1-4; perhaps TRBD1 as D (6 bases). This CDR3 region has 15 residues. Trimming cost V 5 bases and J 2 bases, with 12 bases left between them. Germline CDR1 is SEHNR and CDR2 is FQNEAQ (reference sequence). CDR3 protein: CASSPRGSTNEKLFF. The CDR3 DNA is TGTGCCAGCAGCCCGAGGGGGAGCACTAATGAAAAACTGTTTTTT.

This clone was counted only a few times. This chain connects TRBV25-1 to TRBJ1-1; 7 positions agree with TRBD1. Germline V CDR1 and CDR2: MGHDK, SYGVNS. The CDR3 has 14 residues. V was clipped by 4 bases and J by 1 base; unmatched bases: 3. Here the CDR3 reads CASSVTGQNTEAFF. The CDR3 DNA reads TGTGCCAGCAGTGTGACAGGGCAGAACACTGAAGCTTTCTTT.

The V and J genes are TRBV9 and TRBJ2-5; no firm D call. The V gene lost 3 bases and the J gene lost 0 bases, with 9 bases spanning the gap. Per germline, CDR1 SGDLS and CDR2 YYNGEE. The CDR3 has 14 amino acids. CDR3 in amino acids: CASSGIGHQETQYF. CDR3 DNA: TGTGCCAGCAGCGGTATTGGCCACCAAGAGACCCAGTACTTC.

The CDR3 sequence is CAISEGGGMAEDPFF. In DNA form, the CDR3 reads TGTGCCATCAGTGAGGGGGGCGGAATGGCCGAGGACCCTTTCTTT. The chain links TRBV10-3 to TRBJ1-1, with D tentatively TRBD1 (6 bases). Deletions cut 2 bases from V and 12 bases from J, with 22 bases between. There are 15 residues in the CDR3. CDR1 is ENHRY, CDR2 SYGVKD, per germline.

This chain links TRBV5-1 with TRBJ2-3; D remains unclear. V was clipped by 0 bases and J by 0 bases, with 5 bases between them. Germline V CDR1 and CDR2: SGHRS, YFSETQ. The CDR3 loop spans 14 amino acids. The CDR3 DNA follows: TGCGCCAGCAGCTTGGGGCGGAGCACAGATACGCAGTATTTT. Its protein product is CASSLGRSTDTQYF.

This clone was found a few times. The V gene is TRBV19, the J gene TRBJ2-1; 9 bases fit TRBD1. The junction had 7 bases not matched to a gene; V was cut back by 4 bases and J by 9 bases. Germline lookup yields CDR1 LNHDA and CDR2 SQIVND (reference sequence). The CDR3 has 14 amino acids. The CDR3 bases are TGTGCCAGTAGTACTGGACAGGGGAGAGGTGAGCAGTTCTTC. Translating gives CASSTGQGRGEQFF.

The chain is built from TRBV18 and TRBJ1-2, with 8 bases matching TRBD1. V gave up 5 bases and J gave up 8 bases; unmatched junction bases: 4. The CDR3 is made up of 12 amino acids. Germline values: CDR1 KGHSH, CDR2 LQKENI. This chain's CDR3 is CASSVTGEGYTF. CDR3 coding DNA: TGTGCCAGCTCAGTGACAGGGGAAGGCTACACCTTC.

Note on this clone: One end of the junction fails to match germline, which may point to a read error. The V gene is TRBV5-1, the J gene TRBJ2-7, with D hard to call. Looked up from germline, CDR1 is SGHRS and CDR2 is YFSETQ. The CDR3 runs to 11 residues. DNA for the CDR3: TGCGCCAGCAGCACCTCCTATGAGCAGTACTTC. It yields the protein CASSTSYEQYF.

This sequence joins TRBV16 and TRBJ1-4; tentatively, D is TRBD1 (6 bases). The V end was cut by 2 bases, the J end by 8 bases, with 15 bases between. CDR1 is KGHSY and CDR2 is FQNENV in the germline V gene. This CDR3 has 15 amino acids. CDR3 sequence: CASSQLTGGGEKLFF. The CDR3 region has the DNA TGTGCCAGCAGCCAACTGACAGGCGGGGGAGAAAAACTGTTTTTT.